The 30 T cell receptor beta chains below were found in one sample sequenced in a study of blood T cell repertoires in COVID-19. TCRdb's table, derived via immunoSEQ multiplex PCR, lists solely in-frame clones and lacks some. The sample holds about 200,000 clones, approximately 84% seen once. The specimen sequenced was peripheral blood. The receptors shown here come from a woman older than 75 with acute or convalescent COVID-19.

The CDR3 DNA sequence: TGTGCCAGTACCCCGGACAGGGAAGTTGGCTACACCTTC. Translated: CASTPDREVGYTF. The chain carries TRBV19 and TRBJ1-2, with 8 bases matching TRBD1. Germline V CDR1 and CDR2: LNHDA, SQIVND (reference sequence). CDR3 length: 13 residues. Germline trimming cut 7 bases from V and 7 bases from J; bases unmatched to any gene: 8.

The chain combines TRBV10-3 with TRBJ1-2; perhaps TRBD1 as D (5 bases). Trimming cost V 5 bases and J 2 bases, with 12 bases left between them. This CDR3 comprises 14 residues. Germline assignment: CDR1 ENHRY and CDR2 SYGVKD. For the CDR3, the DNA is TGTGCCATCAGTCGGGGCGGGGAAAACTATGGCTACACCTTC. The encoded protein is CAISRGGENYGYTF.

The chain joins TRBV6-5 to TRBJ1-1; D ambiguous. The germline gives CDR1 MNHEY, CDR2 SVGAGI. The length of the CDR3 is 12 residues. V dropped 6 bases and J dropped 7 bases, with 12 bases sitting between them. The CDR3, as DNA: TGTGCCAGCAGGCGGGAGGGCAGTGAAGCTTTCTTT. Amino acids: CASRREGSEAFF.

This clone was counted once. The rearrangement uses TRBV10-3 and TRBJ1-3; weak D call: TRBD1 (5 bases). The CDR3 totals 15 residues. Trimming removed 3 bases at V and 1 base at J, with 10 bases between. Germline CDR1 and CDR2: ENHRY and SYGVKD. DNA for the CDR3: TGTGCCATCAGTGAAAGGGGTGGATCTGGAAACACCATATATTTT. Protein sequence: CAISERGGSGNTIYF.

The chain carries TRBV5-1 and TRBJ2-3; 9 bases line up with TRBD2. Germline assignment: CDR1 SGHRS and CDR2 YFSETQ. With V trimmed by 2 bases and J by 3 bases, 4 bases remained unmatched. This CDR3 contains 15 residues. The CDR3 nucleotides read TGCGCCAGCAGCTTCCTAGCGGGGTCGACAGATACGCAGTATTTT. Encoded protein: CASSFLAGSTDTQYF.

This clone was seen a single time. The chain uses TRBV7-2 and TRBJ2-1; 8 positions agree with TRBD2. Losses at the gene ends were 6 bases for V and 15 bases for J; bases not matched to a gene: 10. From germline, CDR1 is SGHTA and CDR2 FQGNSA. This CDR3 contains 12 residues. CDR3 coding DNA: TGTGCCAGCAGAGGGACGGGAGGGTTGAGGTTCTTC. Amino acid sequence: CASRGTGGLRFF.

The chain uses TRBV7-8 and TRBJ1-4, with a possible D match to TRBD1 (6 bases). The CDR3 contains 15 residues. Germline lookup yields CDR1 SGHVS and CDR2 FQNEAQ. Trimming stripped 5 bases from V and 5 bases from J, with 15 bases between. The CDR3 DNA reads as TGTGCCAGCAGCCTTAATAACAGGGTCAATGAAAAACTGTTTTTT. As protein: CASSLNNRVNEKLFF.

The chain recombines TRBV21-1 with TRBJ2-7; TRBD1 is taken as the D call from the table, unchecked against the DNA. TRBV21-1 is a documented pseudogene. The CDR3 covers 16 residues. In DNA, the CDR3 is TGTGCCAGCAGCAAGGAGAGGGACAGTTGTTCCTACGAGCAGTACTTC. This gives the protein CASSKERDSCSYEQYF.

This clone occurred a few times. V gene TRBV7-9 combines with J gene TRBJ1-1; D is perhaps TRBD1 (6 bases). Germline V gene data show CDR1 as SEHNR and CDR2 as FQNEAQ (reference sequence). CDR3 length: 16 amino acids. Trimming pared 1 base from V and 1 base from J, leaving 13 bases between. CDR3 nucleotides: TGTGCCAGCAGCTTAGGAGCTTTGGGGGCGAACACTGAAGCTTTCTTT. Encoded protein: CASSLGALGANTEAFF.

This chain joins TRBV21-1 and TRBJ2-5; TRBD1 is taken as the D call from the table, unchecked against the DNA. TRBV21-1 is recorded as a pseudogene. The CDR3 totals 16 residues. The CDR3 loop is CASSKVDGRAGETQYF. The CDR3 DNA sequence: TGTGCCAGCAGCAAAGTTGATGGCAGGGCAGGGGAGACCCAGTACTTC.

CDR3 amino acids: CASRSPYNEQFF. The CDR3 region has the DNA TGTGCCAGCAGGTCCCCTTACAATGAGCAGTTCTTC. The chain uses TRBV12-3 or TRBV12-4 and TRBJ2-1; no clear D. The V gene lost 6 bases and the J gene lost 4 bases, with 7 bases spanning the gap. The CDR3 loop spans 12 amino acids.

V and J are TRBV6-5 and TRBJ2-3; 10 nucleotides agree with TRBD2. Trimming took 6 bases from V and 7 from J; bases not matched to a gene: 4. Germline CDR1 MNHEY, CDR2 SVGAGI. The CDR3 is made up of 13 amino acids. The CDR3 is CASSVTSGNTQYF. In DNA, the CDR3 is TGTGCCAGCAGCGTTACTAGCGGGAATACGCAGTATTTT.

On this clone: Other nucleotide sequences in the sample specify the same CDR3. CDR3 amino acids: CASSLAFTDTQYF. CDR3 DNA sequence: TGCGCCAGCAGCTTGGCCTTTACAGATACGCAGTATTTT. The chain recombines TRBV5-1 with TRBJ2-3; D unclear. Trimming cost V 0 bases and J 3 bases, with 5 bases left between them. This CDR3 region has 13 residues. Germline CDR1 and CDR2: SGHRS and YFSETQ. The full variable domain, with the rest looked up from reference TRBV5-1 and TRBJ2-3, is KAGVTQTPRYLIKTRGQQVTLSCSPISGHRSVSWYQQTPGQGLQFLFEYFSETQRNKGNFPGRFSGRQFSNSRSEMNVSTLELGDSALYLCASSLAFTDTQYFGPGTRLTVL.

This chain uses TRBV5-1 with TRBJ2-5; possibly TRBD1 for D (5 bases). The V gene's germline CDR1 is SGHRS and CDR2 YFSETQ. The CDR3 has 16 residues. V was trimmed by 0 bases and J by 4 bases, leaving 16 bases between them. CDR3 region: CASSLEIRGPGETQYF. Here the CDR3 DNA reads TGCGCCAGCAGCTTGGAGATAAGGGGCCCTGGAGAGACCCAGTACTTC.

The chain joins TRBV28 to TRBJ1-1, with D possibly being TRBD1 (6 bases). V lost 3 bases and J lost 10, with 21 bases in between. Germline V lookup: CDR1 MDHEN, CDR2 SYDVKM. The CDR3 spans 15 residues. For the CDR3, the DNA is TGTGCCAGCAGTTTGACCTACCTCAGGGGCATCGGAGCTTTCTTT. Protein product: CASSLTYLRGIGAFF.

The CDR3 DNA follows: TGTGCCAGCTCACCACCGACAGGGGACCCCTACGAGCAGTACTTC. Its translation is CASSPPTGDPYEQYF. The chain recombines TRBV18 with TRBJ2-7; 8 bases fit TRBD1. The V gene end was trimmed by 0 bases and the J gene end by 2 bases; junction bases not matched to a gene: 3. The CDR3 has 15 amino acids. The germline gives CDR1 KGHSH, CDR2 LQKENI.

The sample holds a few counts of this clone. V usage is TRBV4-1 and J usage is TRBJ1-4, with 8 bases fitting TRBD1. V was pared by 3 bases and J by 8 bases, with 11 bases of the junction left unmatched. The V gene's germline CDR1 is MGHRA and CDR2 YSYEKL. CDR3 length equals 16 residues. CDR3 amino acids: CASSQNGQGVYEKLFF. The CDR3 nucleotides are TGCGCCAGCAGCCAGAATGGACAGGGCGTCTACGAAAAACTGTTTTTT.

The rearrangement uses TRBV29-1 and TRBJ2-4; D is possibly TRBD2 (5 bases). This CDR3 contains 16 residues. The V gene's germline CDR1 is SQVTM and CDR2 ANQGSEA. The CDR3 region is CGVKRRGRIAKNIQYF. Here the CDR3 DNA reads TGCGGAGTAAAAAGAAGAGGGCGAATTGCCAAAAACATTCAGTACTTC.

The genes are TRBV28 and TRBJ1-5; a possible D gene is TRBD1 (6 bases). Germline CDR1 reads MDHEN; CDR2 reads SYDVKM. This CDR3 is built from 16 residues. Trimming cost V 5 bases and J 2 bases, with 16 bases left between them. DNA for the CDR3: TGTGCCAGCAGTCTTCACACAGGGATTGGCAATCAGCCCCAGCATTTT. It specifies CASSLHTGIGNQPQHF.

The chain uses TRBV19 and TRBJ1-2; 11 bases are a match to TRBD1. The junction had 11 bases not matched to a gene; V was cut back by 10 bases and J by 7 bases. Germline lookup yields CDR1 LNHDA and CDR2 SQIVND (reference sequence). The CDR3 covers 14 residues. As DNA, the CDR3 is TGTGCCACTAGAAGGGACAGGGGGATGGTTGGCTACACCTTC. It codes for CATRRDRGMVGYTF.

The chain carries TRBV7-2 and TRBJ1-1, with 7 bases that match TRBD1. Trimming took 9 bases from V and 0 from J; bases not matched to a gene: 13. Germline CDR1 and CDR2: SGHTA and FQGNSA. The CDR3 has 16 residues. For the CDR3, the DNA is TGTGCCAGGGGGACTTTGAACAGGGGATTGAACACTGAAGCTTTCTTT. It codes for CARGTLNRGLNTEAFF.

The chain links TRBV2 to TRBJ2-5; a possible D gene is TRBD2 (6 bases). V was pared by 11 bases and J by 1 base, with 20 bases between. Germline lookup yields CDR1 SNHLY and CDR2 FYNNEI. The CDR3 runs 15 residues. The DNA for the CDR3 is TGTGCCGGGACTTCCAGGGCTTCCCGCCAAGAGACCCAGTACTTC. Amino acids: CAGTSRASRQETQYF. Together with reference TRBV2 and TRBJ2-5, the CDR3 gives the full variable domain: EPEVTQTPSHQVTQMGQEVILRCVPISNHLYFYWYRQILGQKVEFLVSFYNNEISEKSEIFDDQFSVERPDGSNFTLKIRSTKLEDSAMYFCAGTSRASRQETQYFGPGTRLLVL.

The genes are TRBV5-1 and TRBJ2-7; 12 nucleotides align to TRBD1. Trimming cost V 2 bases and J 6 bases; bases outside gene matches: 6. The CDR3 runs 15 residues. Germline V gene data show CDR1 as SGHRS and CDR2 as YFSETQ. As DNA, the CDR3 is TGCGCCAGCAGCTTTTCCGGGACAGGGGGCCGCGAGCAGTACTTC. It yields the protein CASSFSGTGGREQYF. Full variable domain (remainder filled in from reference TRBV5-1 and TRBJ2-7): KAGVTQTPRYLIKTRGQQVTLSCSPISGHRSVSWYQQTPGQGLQFLFEYFSETQRNKGNFPGRFSGRQFSNSRSEMNVSTLELGDSALYLCASSFSGTGGREQYFGPGTRLTVT.

The chain carries TRBV10-3 and TRBJ1-3, with D tentatively TRBD1 (6 bases). The CDR3 length is 13 residues. The ends were cut back, 8 bases at V and 3 bases at J, with 11 bases in the middle. The germline V gene encodes CDR1 ENHRY and CDR2 SYGVKD. The CDR3 sequence is CAIEKTGGNTIYF. The DNA for the CDR3 is TGTGCCATCGAGAAGACAGGTGGAAACACCATATATTTT.

The gene calls are TRBV11-1 and TRBJ2-7; possibly TRBD1 for D (6 bases). The V end was cut by 0 bases, the J end by 1 base, with 16 bases between. The CDR3 totals 17 residues. Germline V gene sequence: CDR1 SGHAT, CDR2 FQDESV (reference sequence). The DNA for the CDR3 is TGTGCCAGCAGCTTAGCGCCCCGGACAGCGCATTCCTACGAGCAGTACTTC. Translation gives CASSLAPRTAHSYEQYF. Looking up the rest from reference TRBV11-1 and TRBJ2-7 gives the full variable domain: EAEVAQSPRYKITEKSQAVAFWCDPISGHATLYWYRQILGQGPELLVQFQDESVVDDSQLPKDRFSAERLKGVDSTLKIQPAELGDSAMYLCASSLAPRTAHSYEQYFGPGTRLTVT.

This clone has just one count. The rearrangement links TRBV5-8 to TRBJ2-5; D is perhaps TRBD1 (7 bases). Trimming removed 4 bases from V and 4 bases from J, with 20 bases in between. The germline V gene encodes CDR1 SGHTS and CDR2 YDEGEE. CDR3 length: 16 amino acids. The CDR3 DNA reads TGTGCCAGCAGCCTCCGGGTAGGAGGGGGCGGAGAGACCCAGTACTTC. The encoded protein is CASSLRVGGGGETQYF.

The V call is TRBV7-9, the J call TRBJ2-7; D is possibly TRBD1 (6 bases). Trimming cost V 7 bases and J 3 bases, with 13 bases left between them. Germline V gene lookup returns CDR1 SEHNR and CDR2 FQNEAQ (reference sequence). The CDR3 length is 13 residues. CDR3 in DNA: TGTGCCAGCACCTTGGACAGTCGCTACGAGCAGTACTTC. Its translation: CASTLDSRYEQYF.

The V and J genes are TRBV7-8 and TRBJ1-6; D remains ambiguous. V gave up 5 bases and J gave up 8 bases, with 19 bases separating them. The CDR3 consists of 16 residues. Germline values: CDR1 SGHVS, CDR2 FQNEAQ. CDR3 DNA sequence: TGTGCCAGCAGCGCCGCCTACCACGCGGAGGATTCACCCCTCCACTTT. It specifies CASSAAYHAEDSPLHF.

The V gene is TRBV20-1, the J gene TRBJ2-7; 10 bases match TRBD2. In germline, CDR1 is DFQATT, CDR2 SNEGSKA (reference sequence). CDR3 length equals 15 residues. With V trimmed by 3 bases and J by 5 bases, 10 bases remained unmatched. The CDR3 sequence: CSASRLAGVWNEQYF. CDR3 DNA sequence: TGCAGTGCTAGTCGGCTAGCGGGAGTTTGGAACGAGCAGTACTTC.

The chain couples TRBV7-2 to TRBJ1-5; 7 bases map to TRBD1. V trimming: 0 bases; J trimming: 6 bases; junction bases outside the gene matches: 5. The CDR3 totals 15 residues. CDR1 is SGHTA, CDR2 FQGNSA, per germline. The CDR3 loop is CASSLARGTGQPQHF. Here the CDR3 DNA reads TGTGCCAGCAGCTTAGCCAGGGGGACGGGTCAGCCCCAGCATTTT.